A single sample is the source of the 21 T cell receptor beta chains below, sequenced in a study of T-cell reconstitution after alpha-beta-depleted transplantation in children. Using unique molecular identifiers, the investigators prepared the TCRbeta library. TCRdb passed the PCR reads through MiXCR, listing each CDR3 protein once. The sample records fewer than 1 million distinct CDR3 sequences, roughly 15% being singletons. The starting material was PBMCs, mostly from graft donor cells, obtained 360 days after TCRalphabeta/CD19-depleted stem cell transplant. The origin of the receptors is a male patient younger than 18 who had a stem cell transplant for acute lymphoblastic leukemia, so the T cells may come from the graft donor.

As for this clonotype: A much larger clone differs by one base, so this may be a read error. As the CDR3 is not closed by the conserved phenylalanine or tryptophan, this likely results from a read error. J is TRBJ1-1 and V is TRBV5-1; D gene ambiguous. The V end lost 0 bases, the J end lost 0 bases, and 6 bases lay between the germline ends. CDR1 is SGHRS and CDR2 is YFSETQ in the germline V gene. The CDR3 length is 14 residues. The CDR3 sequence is CASSLVHLNTEAFC. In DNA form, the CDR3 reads TGCGCCAGCAGCTTGGTTCACCTGAACACTGAAGCTTTCTGT.

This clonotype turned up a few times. The CDR3 DNA follows: TGTGCCAGCAGCACCCGGACAGGCGTACACAATGAGCAGTTCTTC. It translates to CASSTRTGVHNEQFF. The chain employs TRBV11-2 and TRBJ2-1; 7 positions match TRBD1. Germline-derived CDR1 and CDR2 are SGHAT and FQNNGV. Losses at the gene ends were 5 bases for V and 5 bases for J; bases not matched to a gene: 9. The CDR3 spans 15 residues.

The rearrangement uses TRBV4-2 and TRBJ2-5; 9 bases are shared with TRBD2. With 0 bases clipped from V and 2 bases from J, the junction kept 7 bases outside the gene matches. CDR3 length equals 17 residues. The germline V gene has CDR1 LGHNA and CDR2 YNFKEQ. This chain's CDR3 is CASSQDPSGIGQETQYF. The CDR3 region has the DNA TGTGCCAGCAGCCAAGATCCTAGCGGGATCGGGCAAGAGACCCAGTACTTC.

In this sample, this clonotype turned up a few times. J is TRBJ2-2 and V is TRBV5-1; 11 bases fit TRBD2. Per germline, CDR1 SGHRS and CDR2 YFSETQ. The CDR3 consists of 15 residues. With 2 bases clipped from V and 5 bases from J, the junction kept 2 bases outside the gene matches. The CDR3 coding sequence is TGCGCCAGCAGCTTTAGCGGGAGGGAAACCGGGGAGCTGTTTTTT. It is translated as CASSFSGRETGELFF.

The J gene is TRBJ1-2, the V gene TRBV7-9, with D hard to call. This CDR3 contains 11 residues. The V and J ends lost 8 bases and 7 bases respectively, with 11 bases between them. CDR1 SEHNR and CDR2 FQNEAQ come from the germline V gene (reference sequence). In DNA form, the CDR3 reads TGTGCCAGCGATGTGGAGGGTGGCTACACCTTC. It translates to CASDVEGGYTF.

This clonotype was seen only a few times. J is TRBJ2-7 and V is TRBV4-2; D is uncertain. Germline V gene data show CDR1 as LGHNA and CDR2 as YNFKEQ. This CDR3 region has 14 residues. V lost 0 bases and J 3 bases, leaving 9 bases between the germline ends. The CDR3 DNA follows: TGTGCCAGCAGCCAAGAACGGGCTTACTACGAGCAGTACTTC. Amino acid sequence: CASSQERAYYEQYF.

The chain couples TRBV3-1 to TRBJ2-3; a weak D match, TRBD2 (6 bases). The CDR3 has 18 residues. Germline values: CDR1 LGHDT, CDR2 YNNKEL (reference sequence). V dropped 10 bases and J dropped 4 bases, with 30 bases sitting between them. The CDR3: CAICFPPSYSGGPDTQYF. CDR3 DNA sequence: TGTGCCATCTGTTTCCCCCCTAGCTATAGCGGAGGTCCAGATACGCAGTATTTT.

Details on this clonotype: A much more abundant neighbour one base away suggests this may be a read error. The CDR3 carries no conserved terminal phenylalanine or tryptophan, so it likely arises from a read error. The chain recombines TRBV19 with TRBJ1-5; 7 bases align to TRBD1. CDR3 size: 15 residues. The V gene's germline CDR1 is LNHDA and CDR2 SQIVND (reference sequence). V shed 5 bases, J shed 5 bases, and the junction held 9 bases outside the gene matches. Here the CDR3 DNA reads TGTGCCAGTAGTTCCTACAGGGGCGGCGATCAGCCCCAGCATTGT. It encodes CASSSYRGGDQPQHC.

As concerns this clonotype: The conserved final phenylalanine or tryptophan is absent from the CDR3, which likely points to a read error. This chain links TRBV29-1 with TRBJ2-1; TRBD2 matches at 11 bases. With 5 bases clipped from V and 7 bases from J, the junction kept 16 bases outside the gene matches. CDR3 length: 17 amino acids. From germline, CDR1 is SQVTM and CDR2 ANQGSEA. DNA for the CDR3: TGCAGCGTTTCACAGGGGAGACTAGCGGGAAAATCTAATGAGCAGTTCCTC. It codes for CSVSQGRLAGKSNEQFL.

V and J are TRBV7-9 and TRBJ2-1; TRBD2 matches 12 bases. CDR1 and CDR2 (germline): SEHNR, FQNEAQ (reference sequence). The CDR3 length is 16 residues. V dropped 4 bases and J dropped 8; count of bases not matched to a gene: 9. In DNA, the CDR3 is TGTGCCAGCAGCTCCAGGACTAGCGGGAACATCGATGAGCAGTTCTTC. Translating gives CASSSRTSGNIDEQFF.

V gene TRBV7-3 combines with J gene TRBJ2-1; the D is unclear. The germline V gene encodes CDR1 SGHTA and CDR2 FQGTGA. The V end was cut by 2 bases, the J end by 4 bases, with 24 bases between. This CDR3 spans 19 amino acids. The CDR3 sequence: CASSLLKAPPTSTYNEQFF. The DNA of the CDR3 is TGTGCCAGCAGCTTACTCAAGGCCCCCCCCACTTCCACTTACAATGAGCAGTTCTTC.

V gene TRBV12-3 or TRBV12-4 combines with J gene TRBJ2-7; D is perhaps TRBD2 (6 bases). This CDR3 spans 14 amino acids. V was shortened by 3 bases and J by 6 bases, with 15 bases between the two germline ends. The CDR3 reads CASSFGLLPGEQYF. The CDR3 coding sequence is TGTGCCAGCAGTTTCGGACTACTCCCGGGCGAGCAGTACTTC.

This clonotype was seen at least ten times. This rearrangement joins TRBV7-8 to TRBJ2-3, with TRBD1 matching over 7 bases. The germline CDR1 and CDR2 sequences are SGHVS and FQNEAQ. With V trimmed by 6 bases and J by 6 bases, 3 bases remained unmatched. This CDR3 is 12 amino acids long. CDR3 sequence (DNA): TGTGCCAGCAGGAGAGGGGGCGATACGCAGTATTTT. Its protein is CASRRGGDTQYF.

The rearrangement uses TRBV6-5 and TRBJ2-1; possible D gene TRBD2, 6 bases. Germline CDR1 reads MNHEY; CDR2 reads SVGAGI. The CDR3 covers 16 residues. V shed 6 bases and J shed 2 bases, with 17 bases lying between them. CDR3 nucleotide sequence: TGTGCCAGCAGGAGAGATGGAGGGTCTCCCTACAATGAGCAGTTCTTC. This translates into CASRRDGGSPYNEQFF.

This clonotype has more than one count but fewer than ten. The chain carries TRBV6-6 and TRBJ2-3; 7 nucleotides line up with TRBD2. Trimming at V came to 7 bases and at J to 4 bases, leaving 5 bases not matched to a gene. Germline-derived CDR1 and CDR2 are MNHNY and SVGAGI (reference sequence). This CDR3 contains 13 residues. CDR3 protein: CASTNGRPDTQYF. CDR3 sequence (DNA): TGTGCCAGCACGAACGGGAGGCCAGATACGCAGTATTTT.

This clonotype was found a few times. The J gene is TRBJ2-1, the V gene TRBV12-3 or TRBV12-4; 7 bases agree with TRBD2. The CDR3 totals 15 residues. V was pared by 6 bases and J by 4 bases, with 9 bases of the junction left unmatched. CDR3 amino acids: CASSRWAGEYNEQFF. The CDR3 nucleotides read TGTGCCAGCAGCCGTTGGGCGGGAGAATACAATGAGCAGTTCTTC.

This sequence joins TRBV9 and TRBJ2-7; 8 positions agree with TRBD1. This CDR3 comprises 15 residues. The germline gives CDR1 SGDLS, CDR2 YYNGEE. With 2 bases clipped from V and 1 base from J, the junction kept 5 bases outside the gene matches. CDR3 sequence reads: CASSVRTGFSYEQYF. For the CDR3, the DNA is TGTGCCAGCAGCGTGCGGACAGGGTTTTCCTACGAGCAGTACTTC.

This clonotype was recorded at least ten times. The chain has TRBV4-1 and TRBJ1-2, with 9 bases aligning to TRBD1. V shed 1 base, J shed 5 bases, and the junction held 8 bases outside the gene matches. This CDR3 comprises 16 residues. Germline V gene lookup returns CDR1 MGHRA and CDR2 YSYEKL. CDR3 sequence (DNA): TGCGCCAGCAGCCAAGGCCTTGGGACAGGGTGGTATGGCTACACCTTC. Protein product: CASSQGLGTGWYGYTF.

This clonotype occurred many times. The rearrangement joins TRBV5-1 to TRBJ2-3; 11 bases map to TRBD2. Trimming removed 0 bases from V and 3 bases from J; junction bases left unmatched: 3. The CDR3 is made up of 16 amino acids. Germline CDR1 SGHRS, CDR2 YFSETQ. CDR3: CASSLVPSGRTDTQYF. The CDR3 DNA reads TGCGCCAGCAGCTTGGTTCCTAGCGGGAGGACAGATACGCAGTATTTT.

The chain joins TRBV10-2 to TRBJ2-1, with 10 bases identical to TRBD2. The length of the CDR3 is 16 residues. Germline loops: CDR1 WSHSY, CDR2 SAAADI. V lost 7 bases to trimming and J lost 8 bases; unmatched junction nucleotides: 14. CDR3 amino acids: CASKESGRGWGDEQFF. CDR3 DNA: TGCGCCAGCAAGGAGAGCGGGAGGGGTTGGGGCGATGAGCAGTTCTTC.

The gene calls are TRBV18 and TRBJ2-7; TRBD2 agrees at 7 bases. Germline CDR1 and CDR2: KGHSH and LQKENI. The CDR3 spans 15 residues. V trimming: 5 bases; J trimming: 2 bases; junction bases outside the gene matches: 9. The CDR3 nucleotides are TGTGCCAGCTCAGCTACTAGCGATCTTACCTACGAGCAGTACTTC. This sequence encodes CASSATSDLTYEQYF.